Presented here are 13 T cell receptor beta chains from one specimen sequenced in a study of blood T cell repertoires in COVID-19. Profiling relied on immunoSEQ multiplex PCR, and the TCRdb table lists in-frame clones only, not all of them. There are more than 75,000 clones in the sample; approximately 80% occur only once, and around 14% lies in the top ten. Sequenced input: peripheral blood. The receptor set was obtained from a human donor in a cohort sampled during active COVID-19.

V usage is TRBV29-1 and J usage is TRBJ2-3; 11 nucleotides match TRBD1. The length of the CDR3 is 15 residues. Looked up from germline, CDR1 is SQVTM and CDR2 is ANQGSEA. V shed 5 bases and J 3 bases; nucleotides not matched to a gene: 7. CDR3 loop: CSVSSGTGGTDTQYF. The CDR3 DNA is TGCAGCGTTAGTTCCGGGACAGGGGGAACAGATACGCAGTATTTT.

This clone was seen a few times. The chain has TRBV5-1 and TRBJ1-2; D is perhaps TRBD1 (6 bases). The CDR3 runs to 14 residues. V lost 4 bases and J lost 8, with 18 bases in between. In germline, CDR1 is SGHRS, CDR2 YFSETQ. The CDR3 region has the DNA TGCGCCAGCAGCCCCTCAAGAGGACAGAGGGGCTACACCTTC. It codes for CASSPSRGQRGYTF.

DNA for the CDR3: TGCGCCAGCAGCGAGTGGACTTCCACAGATACGCAGTATTTT. As protein: CASSEWTSTDTQYF. The chain recombines TRBV5-1 with TRBJ2-3; tentatively, D is TRBD2 (5 bases). The ends were cut back, 4 bases at V and 2 bases at J, with 11 bases in the middle. This CDR3 is 14 amino acids long. Germline V lookup: CDR1 SGHRS, CDR2 YFSETQ. Combining the CDR3 with reference TRBV5-1 and TRBJ2-3 gives the whole variable domain KAGVTQTPRYLIKTRGQQVTLSCSPISGHRSVSWYQQTPGQGLQFLFEYFSETQRNKGNFPGRFSGRQFSNSRSEMNVSTLELGDSALYLCASSEWTSTDTQYFGPGTRLTVL.

V is TRBV29-1 and J is TRBJ1-2, with 8 bases matching TRBD1. This CDR3 spans 12 amino acids. The V segment lost 5 bases and the J segment 8 bases; nucleotides outside the gene matches: 7. Germline V gene data show CDR1 as SQVTM and CDR2 as ANQGSEA. CDR3 nucleotide sequence: TGCAGCGTTACTCAGGGGGCGTCAGGCTACACCTTC. Protein product: CSVTQGASGYTF.

The CDR3 nucleotides are TGTGCCAGCAGTTATACCGGTCGGGAGCAGTTCTTC. This sequence encodes CASSYTGREQFF. This chain uses TRBV6-5 with TRBJ2-1; D is undetermined. The CDR3 has 12 residues. V lost 3 bases, J lost 10 bases, and 10 bases lay in between. The germline V gene encodes CDR1 MNHEY and CDR2 SVGAGI.

The genes are TRBV11-2 and TRBJ2-7; TRBD1 is a possible D gene (6 bases). The V end lost 5 bases, the J end lost 8 bases, and 10 bases lay between the germline ends. The germline V gene encodes CDR1 SGHAT and CDR2 FQNNGV. CDR3 size: 11 residues. The CDR3 loop is CASSPQGQQYF. DNA of the CDR3: TGTGCCAGCAGCCCCCAGGGGCAGCAGTACTTC.

The chain carries TRBV28 and TRBJ2-5; D is uncertain. Germline V CDR1 and CDR2: MDHEN, SYDVKM. This CDR3 is built from 14 residues. V was trimmed by 4 bases and J by 4 bases, leaving 13 bases between them. In DNA, the CDR3 is TGTGCCAGCAGTTCAAGCTTTATCGGAGAGACCCAGTACTTC. Translation gives CASSSSFIGETQYF. Complete variable domain (other parts from reference TRBV28 and TRBJ2-5): DVKVTQSSRYLVKRTGEKVFLECVQDMDHENMFWYRQDPGLGLRLIYFSYDVKMKEKGDIPEGYSVSREKKERFSLILESASTNQTSMYLCASSSSFIGETQYFGPGTRLLVL.

CDR3 sequence reads: CASSFHTNTEAFF. The DNA of the CDR3 is TGTGCCAGCAGCTTTCACACCAACACTGAAGCTTTCTTT. This chain uses TRBV7-3 with TRBJ1-1, with D hard to call. The V end was cut by 3 bases, the J end by 2 bases, with 7 bases between. Germline CDR1 reads SGHTA; CDR2 reads FQGTGA. This CDR3 has 13 amino acids.

V gene TRBV9 combines with J gene TRBJ1-1; 8 nucleotides line up with TRBD1. This CDR3 spans 16 amino acids. V lost 0 bases to trimming and J lost 5 bases; unmatched junction nucleotides: 9. Germline CDR1 SGDLS, CDR2 YYNGEE. CDR3 loop: CASSVVDRGWKTEAFF. The CDR3 nucleotides read TGTGCCAGCAGCGTAGTTGACAGGGGATGGAAAACTGAAGCTTTCTTT.

The genes are TRBV14 and TRBJ2-1; 8 bases match TRBD1. The length of the CDR3 is 15 residues. Germline CDR1 reads SGHDN; CDR2 reads FVKESK. Trimming removed 4 bases from V and 1 base from J; junction bases left unmatched: 3. CDR3 DNA: TGTGCCAGCAGCCGAAGGGACAGGTCCTACAATGAGCAGTTCTTC. Translated: CASSRRDRSYNEQFF.

The rearrangement uses TRBV6-2 or TRBV6-3 and TRBJ2-1, with 14 bases identical to TRBD2. Looked up from germline, CDR1 is MNHEY and CDR2 is SVGEGT. V lost 4 bases and J lost 9; bases outside the gene matches: 14. The CDR3 length is 18 residues. CDR3 in amino acids: CASSSPPKTSGGAGEQFF. The CDR3 DNA reads TGTGCCAGCAGTTCCCCCCCAAAGACTAGCGGGGGGGCCGGTGAGCAGTTCTTC.

The chain combines TRBV24-1 with TRBJ2-7; possibly TRBD1 for D (7 bases). V was shortened by 2 bases and J by 3 bases, with 16 bases between the two germline ends. In germline, CDR1 is KGHDR, CDR2 SFDVKD. The CDR3 is made up of 16 amino acids. The CDR3 spells CATSDSTGRTLYEQYF. The CDR3 DNA sequence: TGTGCCACCAGTGATTCGACAGGGAGGACACTCTACGAGCAGTACTTC.

The chain carries TRBV14 and TRBJ2-3; D gene unclear. With 1 base removed from V and 0 bases from J, the gap between germline ends came to 8 bases. Looked up from germline, CDR1 is SGHDN and CDR2 is FVKESK. This CDR3 contains 15 residues. DNA of the CDR3: TGTGCCAGCAGCCAAGGCCGGGTTAGCACAGATACGCAGTATTTT. It yields the protein CASSQGRVSTDTQYF.